The 12 T cell receptor beta chains reported below all come from one sample, sequenced in a study of radiotherapy plus CTLA-4 blockade in lung cancer (dated by TCRdb to 2017 to 2018). Library creation used the immunoSEQ multiplex PCR assay. The table comes from immuneACCESS by way of TCRdb, which keeps in-frame sequences with V and J called. Part of the clones is missing from these tables; in studies checked, under half for an unresolved V gene and the rest for unknown reasons. This sample lists tens of thousands of clones; 79% were detected once. The ten top clones hold roughly 10% of the sample. The sequencing here drew on peripheral blood, taken from a patient treated with radiotherapy plus ipilimumab. Every receptor here comes from a human donor with non-small cell lung cancer who had a complete response to radiotherapy plus ipilimumab.

This clone has only one observation. The rearrangement joins TRBV5-1 to TRBJ2-1; a weak D match, TRBD1 (6 bases). The CDR3 contains 17 residues. V lost 0 bases to trimming and J lost 2 bases, with 15 bases between them. Germline loops: CDR1 SGHRS, CDR2 YFSETQ. Here the CDR3 reads CASSLEPSGATYNEQFF. The CDR3 coding sequence is TGCGCCAGCAGCTTGGAACCCTCAGGGGCCACCTACAATGAGCAGTTCTTC.

This clone was recorded once. The chain has TRBV5-1 and TRBJ1-4, with D perhaps matching TRBD1 (5 bases). The CDR3 consists of 13 residues. Germline CDR1 is SGHRS and CDR2 is YFSETQ. V was clipped by 0 bases and J by 7 bases, with 7 bases between them. The CDR3 region is CASSLGTPEKLFF. The CDR3 region has the DNA TGCGCCAGCAGCTTGGGGACACCTGAAAAACTGTTTTTT.

The table lists this clone with a count of one. The chain uses TRBV9 and TRBJ1-2, with 8 bases aligning to TRBD1. The CDR3 extends over 15 amino acids. The junction had 12 bases not matched to a gene; V was cut back by 4 bases and J by 7 bases. The germline V gene has CDR1 SGDLS and CDR2 YYNGEE. The CDR3 loop is CASSTPTGVNSGYTF. CDR3 nucleotide sequence: TGTGCCAGCAGCACCCCGACAGGGGTGAACAGTGGCTACACCTTC.

The chain carries TRBV4-1 and TRBJ1-5; TRBD1 aligns across 11 bases. The CDR3 contains 19 residues. V lost 4 bases, J lost 4 bases, and 15 bases stayed unmatched. From germline, CDR1 is MGHRA and CDR2 YSYEKL. Here the CDR3 DNA reads TGCGCCAGCAGCCCAACCGGACAGGGGGCTAAATTTGGAAATCAGCCCCAGCATTTT. This encodes CASSPTGQGAKFGNQPQHF.

This chain uses TRBV4-2 with TRBJ1-1; 7 nucleotides match TRBD1. Germline V gives CDR1 LGHNA, CDR2 YNFKEQ. This CDR3 has 14 amino acids. The junction had 7 bases not matched to a gene; V was cut back by 3 bases and J by 6 bases. Here the CDR3 reads CASSHRGLGAEAFF. The DNA for the CDR3 is TGTGCCAGCAGCCACAGGGGGTTGGGGGCTGAAGCTTTCTTT.

V and J are TRBV5-1 and TRBJ1-4; D is perhaps TRBD1 (5 bases). The CDR3 contains 15 residues. Trimming shortened V by 2 bases and J by 4 bases, and 12 bases separated the two germline ends. Germline V gives CDR1 SGHRS, CDR2 YFSETQ. The CDR3 nucleotides are TGCGCCAGCAGCTTCGGTGACAGAGATAATGAAAAACTGTTTTTT. It is translated as CASSFGDRDNEKLFF.

The V and J genes are TRBV18 and TRBJ2-1; TRBD2 matches at 7 bases. With V trimmed by 3 bases and J by 10 bases, 6 bases remained unmatched. The CDR3 sequence is 13 residues long. From germline, CDR1 is KGHSH and CDR2 LQKENI. In DNA, the CDR3 is TGTGCCAGCTCACCTGGAGAAGCGGGGGAGCAGTTCTTC. Its protein product is CASSPGEAGEQFF.

This chain joins TRBV10-2 and TRBJ2-2, with D perhaps assigned TRBD1 or TRBD2 (6 bases each). Germline values: CDR1 WSHSY, CDR2 SAAADI. The CDR3 extends over 15 amino acids. V was shortened by 2 bases and J by 6 bases, with 13 bases between the two germline ends. As DNA, the CDR3 is TGCGCCAGCAGTGAGGGGGGGCGCCGCTCCGGGGAGCTGTTTTTT. Residues: CASSEGGRRSGELFF.

The chain is built from TRBV27 and TRBJ1-4; 7 bases line up with TRBD1. Unmatched junction bases numbered 8, after V lost 5 bases and J lost 2 bases. This CDR3 comprises 16 residues. Germline V CDR1 and CDR2: MNHEY, SMNVEV (reference sequence). CDR3 nucleotides: TGTGCCAGCAGTCCACGACAGGGATGGACTAATGAAAAACTGTTTTTT. Translating gives CASSPRQGWTNEKLFF.

V gene TRBV7-2 combines with J gene TRBJ2-7; the match to TRBD1 covers 7 bases. The CDR3 totals 15 residues. Unmatched junction bases numbered 7, after V lost 1 base and J lost 4 bases. In germline, CDR1 is SGHTA, CDR2 FQGNSA. This CDR3 is CASSLGIGTEYEQYF. The CDR3 DNA is TGTGCCAGCAGCTTAGGCATTGGGACAGAGTACGAGCAGTACTTC.

This chain uses TRBV15 with TRBJ1-5; D is unclear. Germline CDR1 LNHNV, CDR2 YYDKDF (reference sequence). The CDR3 sequence is 15 residues long. V was pared by 0 bases and J by 2 bases, with 8 bases between. CDR3 DNA: TGTGCCACCAGCAGAGATAGCCGTGGCAATCAGCCCCAGCATTTT. Amino acids: CATSRDSRGNQPQHF.

J is TRBJ1-1 and V is TRBV5-1; tentative D call: TRBD1 (6 bases). Trimming took 4 bases from V and 1 from J, leaving 14 bases between them. The length of the CDR3 is 15 residues. Germline CDR1 SGHRS, CDR2 YFSETQ. The CDR3 is CASSGGARANTEAFF. Here the CDR3 DNA reads TGCGCCAGCAGCGGGGGCGCAAGGGCGAACACTGAAGCTTTCTTT.